This TCR beta chain was identified during a study of long-term antiretroviral therapy in people with HIV. Overall study context: A decade or so separates the oldest specimens from the later 2015 immediate-ART recommendation.

They ran version v3.0 of the immunoSEQ assay at survey level. Profiling relied on immunoSEQ multiplex PCR, and the TCRdb table lists in-frame clones only, not all of them. The sample shows about 16,000 clones, around 87% of them seen only once. PBMC samples from each donor numbered at least one pre-ART and at least two post-ART. The germline gives CDR1 MNHEY, CDR2 SMNVEV (reference sequence). Trimming pared 4 bases from V and 0 bases from J, leaving 22 bases between. CDR3 length: 18 amino acids. The genes are TRBV27 and TRBJ2-7; weak D call: TRBD1 (6 bases). This receptor was taken from a man aged 45 to 65 with HIV. The sample in question was unsorted PBMCs, obtained 0.7 years before starting antiretroviral therapy. CDR3 DNA: TGTGCCAGCAGTTCACTTAGCCAGGGGAGCCCGCTCTCCTACGAGCAGTACTTC. It yields the protein CASSSLSQGSPLSYEQYF.